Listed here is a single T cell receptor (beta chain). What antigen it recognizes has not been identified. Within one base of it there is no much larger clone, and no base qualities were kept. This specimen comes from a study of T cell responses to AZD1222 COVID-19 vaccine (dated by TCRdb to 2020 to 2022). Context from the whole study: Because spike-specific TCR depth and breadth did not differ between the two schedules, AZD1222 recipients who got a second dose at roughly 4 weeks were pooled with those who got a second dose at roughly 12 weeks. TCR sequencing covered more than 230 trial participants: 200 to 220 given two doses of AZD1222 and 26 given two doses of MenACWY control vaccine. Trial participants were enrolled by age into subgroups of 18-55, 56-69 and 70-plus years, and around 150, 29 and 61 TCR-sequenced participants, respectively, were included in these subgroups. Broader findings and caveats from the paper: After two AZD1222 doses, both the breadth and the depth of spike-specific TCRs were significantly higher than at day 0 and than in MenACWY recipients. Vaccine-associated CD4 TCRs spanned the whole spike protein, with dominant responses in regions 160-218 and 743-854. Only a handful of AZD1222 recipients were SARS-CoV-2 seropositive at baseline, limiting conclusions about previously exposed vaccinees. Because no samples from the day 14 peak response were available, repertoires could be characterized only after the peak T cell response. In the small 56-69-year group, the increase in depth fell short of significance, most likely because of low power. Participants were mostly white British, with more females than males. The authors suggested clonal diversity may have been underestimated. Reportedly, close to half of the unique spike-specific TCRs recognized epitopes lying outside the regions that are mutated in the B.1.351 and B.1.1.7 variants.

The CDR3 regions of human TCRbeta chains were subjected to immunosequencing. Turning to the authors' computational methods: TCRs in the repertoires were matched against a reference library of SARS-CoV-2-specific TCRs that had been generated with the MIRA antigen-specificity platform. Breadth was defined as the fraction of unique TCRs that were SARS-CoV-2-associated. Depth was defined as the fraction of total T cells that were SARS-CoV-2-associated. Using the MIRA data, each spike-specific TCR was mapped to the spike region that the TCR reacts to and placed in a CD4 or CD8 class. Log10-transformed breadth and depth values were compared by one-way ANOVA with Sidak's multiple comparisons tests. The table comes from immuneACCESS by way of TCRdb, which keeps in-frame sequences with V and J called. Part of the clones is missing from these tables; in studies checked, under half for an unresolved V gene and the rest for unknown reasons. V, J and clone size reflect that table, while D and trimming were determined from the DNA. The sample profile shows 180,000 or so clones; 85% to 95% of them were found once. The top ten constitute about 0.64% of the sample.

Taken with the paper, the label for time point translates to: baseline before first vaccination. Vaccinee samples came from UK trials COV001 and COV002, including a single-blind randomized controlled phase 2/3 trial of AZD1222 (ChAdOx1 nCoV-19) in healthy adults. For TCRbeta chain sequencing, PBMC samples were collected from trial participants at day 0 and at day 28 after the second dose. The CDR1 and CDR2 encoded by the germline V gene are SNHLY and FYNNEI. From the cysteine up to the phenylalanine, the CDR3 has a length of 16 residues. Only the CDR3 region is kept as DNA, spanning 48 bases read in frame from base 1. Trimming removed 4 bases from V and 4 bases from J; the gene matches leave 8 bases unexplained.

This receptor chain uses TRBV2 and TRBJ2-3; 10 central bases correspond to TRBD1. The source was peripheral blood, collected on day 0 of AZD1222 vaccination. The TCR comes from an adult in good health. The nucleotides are TGTGCCAGCAGTGTCATTGACAGGGGGCGGTCAGATACGCAGTATTTT. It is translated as CASSVIDRGRSDTQYF.